This TCR beta chain was sequenced in a study of Ad26.COV2.S vaccination and SARS-CoV-2 variants. Treatment meaning: around 19 received Ad26.COV2.S at low or high dose, single or two shots; 5 received placebo; per-sample allocation not given. On day 63 after the first injection, vaccine and placebo recipients gave samples. Study-level results: Vaccinees reportedly had broad spike-specific CD8+ and CD4+ T cell responses.

Only in-frame clones appear in the TCRdb table, and some are missing; sequencing was by immunoSEQ multiplex PCR. The sample records under 300,000 clones, roughly nine tenths being singletons. Comments on this clone: Its antigen remains unknown.

The germline V gene encodes CDR1 MNHNY and CDR2 SVGAGI (reference sequence). Germline trimming cut 6 bases from V and 4 bases from J; bases unmatched to any gene: 7. CDR3 length: 15 amino acids. Sample: peripheral blood, taken in a trial of Ad26.COV2.S vaccine versus placebo. The source is a person between 18 and 65 years old who received the Ad26.COV2.S COVID-19 vaccine or a placebo. V gene TRBV6-6 combines with J gene TRBJ2-2; 8 bases fit TRBD1. In nucleotides, the CDR3 is TGTGCCAGCAGAGCCCGACAGGGGACCACCGGGGAGCTGTTTTTT. This sequence encodes CASRARQGTTGELFF.